This T cell receptor (beta chain) was identified in a study of blood T cell repertoires in COVID-19. The germline gives CDR1 LGHNA, CDR2 YSLEER. Trimming cost V 5 bases and J 8 bases, with 13 bases left between them. The CDR3 extends over 13 amino acids. Libraries were prepared by immunoSEQ multiplex PCR; TCRdb keeps only in-frame clonotypes and omits some of them. The table has fewer than 150,000 clones, approximately 90% seen once. This sequence originates from a woman of 80 years or more with acute or convalescent COVID-19. The rearrangement uses TRBV4-3 and TRBJ1-3; TRBD1 is a possible D gene (6 bases). Sequencing input: peripheral blood. CDR3 DNA sequence: TGCGCCAGCAGCTCCCAAGGGGGGGACACCATATATTTT. Its protein product is CASSSQGGDTIYF.